This TCR beta chain was recorded in a study of cytomegalovirus exposure and HLA in healthy donors (dated by TCRdb to about 2017). General notes on the study: An earlier analysis of 550 to 700 of the donors reported 250 to 300 Gb of sequence data and some 100 million unique TCR beta sequences from 150 million to 200 million T cells. An early release covering about 600 HLA-typed donors comprised about 290 gigabases of sequencing data and approximately 85 million unique TCR sequences. The study used immunosequencing to profile the T cell repertoires of approximately 690 subjects and linked those repertoires to cytomegalovirus serostatus. The number of donors typed differed by locus, with roughly 629-640 for A, B, C, DRB1 and DQB1, around 500 for DQA1, approximately 570 for DPA1, and 472 for DPB1. Donor age, sex, ethnicity and CMV serostatus were collected together with the repertoire data. Of the 300 to 500 genotyped donors, roughly 80% were placed in the genetic ancestry cluster associated with self-reported Caucasian donors. The study aimed to test whether cataloging public T cell receptors could reveal signatures of past pathogen exposure. Across approximately 400 genotyped donors of the cohort, an average of approximately 200,000 unique TCR beta nucleotide sequences per donor were sequenced, and 15% to 20% of those sequences were non-productive. The later analysis used no new phenotypic data to find candidate immune exposures, relying instead on TCR beta sequences and their occurrence across donors. Five DR-DQ haplotypes were handled as single units for association and clustering, since linkage in the cohort was strong. To predict cytomegalovirus infection status, the study combined high-throughput TCR immunosequencing, statistical association of individual TCRs with disease status, and machine learning. In a later genetic analysis, genome-wide SNP genotypes for about 55% of the roughly 700 donors were used, and that subset was treated as a discovery cohort. To study patterns of TCR occurrence, a later analysis re-analyzed previously published TCR beta repertoires from 666 donors and added high-resolution HLA genotyping. Along with the approximately 670-subject first cohort, a separate validation cohort of 120 different subjects was used. An earlier analysis of around 580 of the donors used high-throughput TCR beta sequencing to judge whether each TCR beta V gene segment behaved as functional or pseudogenic. HLA typing included class I and class II loci at four-digit resolution. Every repertoire in the discovery cohort had been generated on one and the same sequencing platform. Paper-wide results and their limitations: Because the 87-base-pair reads could not distinguish some IMGT-functional V segments, including TRBV6-2 and TRBV6-3, those segments were excluded. Linkage disequilibrium might explain the correlated functional status among segregating V segments, but an unknown experimental factor could not be ruled out. A later analysis found that most CMV-associated TCR beta chains appeared HLA-restricted, with HLA associations seemingly driven largely by CMV exposure. Most TCR sequences were observed very rarely across donors, whereas some public TCRs were present in many individuals. In an earlier analysis of roughly 560 of the donors, most TCR beta V segments were observed in productive rearrangements about 90% or about 30% of the time, broadly matching IMGT annotations. At a false discovery rate of 0.05, a later analysis linked approximately 18,000 TCR beta sequences to specific HLA alleles. The authors suggested that the approach could potentially be generalized to other disease states and immunological phenotypes. A later genetic analysis reported fewer N-insertions in productive TCRs among donors in an Asian-associated ancestry cluster than the approximately 670-donor mean. In a later genetic analysis, a missense DCLRE1C variant was associated with V-gene and J-gene trimming of TCR beta chains, and the association was replicated in an independent cohort. CMV serostatus was the only immune exposure information available for the cohort. A further reported finding was that TCR beta sequences accurately predicted the HLA-A and HLA-B alleles for most subjects in the first cohort. Presence/absence analyses assumed roughly uniform sequencing depth across donors, an assumption that may not hold. The cohort was sequenced for TCR beta chains only, and without alpha or paired-chain data the features that could be detected were limited. Strong co-occurrence of HLA alleles, especially DR and DQ, made assigning TCR associations to individual alleles difficult. Because counts were too low, about 17 rarely observed V segments, including chromosome 9 orphons, were excluded from the earlier analysis of 587 of the donors. In both the original and validation cohorts, the classifier was reported to diagnose cytomegalovirus status with high specificity and sensitivity. Because HLA typing was missing for some donors at each locus, association tests included only the typed subset. A total of 164 TCR beta chains were listed by the study as associated with cytomegalovirus. A cluster of highly shared sequence variants was judged likely to be a technical artifact of the sequencing pipeline. Three of the identified cytomegalovirus-associated TCR beta chains were confirmed in vitro to be specific for cytomegalovirus antigens. In a later analysis, HLA-associated TCR beta chains showed more clonal expansion and lower generation probabilities than non-associated chains that were equally common. A later analysis reported that several top co-occurrence clusters appeared linked to parvovirus B19, influenza, CMV and Epstein-Barr virus. In a later analysis, the rate of TCR association differed among HLA loci, with DRB1 alleles having the most associated TCRs and HLA-C alleles having the fewest.

The cohort consisted of 650 to 700 healthy bone marrow donors. At the time of sampling, every cohort member was nominally healthy, though immune exposures that went unrecorded were likely present. The donor tested CMV seropositive, placing the donor among the 290 or so seropositive members of the cohort. Every donor gave a peripheral blood sample, and the peripheral blood mononuclear cells from that sample were used for TCR beta sequencing. The Qiagen DNeasy Blood Extraction Kit was used to extract genomic DNA from the blood cell samples. The method behind the library was the immunoSEQ multiplex PCR assay. The multiplex PCR relied on a mix of 60 forward primers for TCR Vbeta segments and 13 reverse primers for TCR Jbeta segments. A multiplex PCR assay on genomic DNA amplified the CDR3 region of rearranged TCR beta genes. The amplified TCR beta libraries were sequenced on the Illumina HiSeq System as 87-base-pair reads. On the authors' methods: A later analysis counted approximately 76 million unique TCR beta chains across the 500 to 850 repertoires, and some 11 million of these chains were shared by at least two donors. Raw reads were error-corrected and collapsed into unique sequences with a nearest-neighbor algorithm that merged closely related sequences to remove PCR and sequencing errors. V, D and J gene segments were assigned by aligning CDR3 sequences to IMGT reference sequences. For a sequence to be retained, a match of at least six nucleotides was required to both a V gene segment and a J gene segment. A rearrangement counted as productive if the CDR3 had no stop codons and remained in frame with V and J, and every other rearrangement counted as non-productive. Following IMGT convention, CDR3 was defined as the stretch from the second conserved V-encoded cysteine to the conserved J-encoded phenylalanine. In an earlier analysis of just under 600 of the donors, sequences lacking an unambiguous match to a single V gene segment were excluded. An earlier analysis of some 500 of the donors classified V segments as functional when productive rearrangements were above 56.7% and as segregating when the standard deviation between donors was above 5%. A statistical classification framework was developed to diagnose cytomegalovirus status using the catalog of TCR beta chain sequences. V and J gene assignment, in a later analysis, came from comparing TCR nucleotide sequences with IMGT/GENE-DB human TR gene sequences. A later analysis assigned CDR3 sequences and most-parsimonious VDJ recombination scenarios with the TCRdist pipeline. In a later analysis, each TCR beta chain was defined by its CDR3 amino acid sequence together with its V-gene family, and reads without a unique V-gene family were excluded. As a way to deal with suspected cross-contamination and a sequencing artifact, a later analysis dropped approximately 570 nucleotide sequences that were highly shared and had low generation probability. A later analysis calculated a clonal expansion index for each public chain from normalized within-repertoire ranks of inferred template counts. A later analysis computed generation probabilities with a VDJ recombination model fitted to out-of-frame rearrangements, and checked the results against IGoR. In a later analysis, hypergeometric tests were used to score TCR-TCR, TCR-HLA and TCR-CMV co-occurrence, with a repertoire-size bias correction applied to TCR pairs. False discovery rates were estimated in a later analysis by permuting HLA or CMV assignments 20 times. In a later analysis, co-occurring TCRs were grouped using DBSCAN, and TCRdist sequence similarity was added for clustering within HLA-allele-positive subsets. Repertoires with fewer than 30,000 or more than 120,000 public chains, plus five repertoires with anomalous nucleotide sharing, were excluded from co-occurrence clustering. In its TCRdb copy, this immuneACCESS table keeps in-frame sequences only and misses some clones. Where compared with another copy, unresolved V genes explain less than half of these, and the others have no known cause. The V and J calls and the clone size are those of that table, but D and trimming were determined from the DNA. The sample has some 100,000 clones on record, 79% of them singletons. Together, the top ten hold 4.1% of the sample.

Unmatched junction bases come to 10, with V trimmed by 5 bases and J by 3 bases. The germline V gene yields SGHDT for CDR1 and YYEEEE for CDR2. The CDR3, from cysteine to phenylalanine, totals 16 residues. This entry keeps only the CDR3 DNA: 48 bases, framed from base 1. As concerns this clone: Its cognate antigen has yet to be identified. Base qualities are missing; no much larger clone stands one base away.

The TCR comes from a female donor in good health and CMV-seropositive. Recombination linked TRBV5-6 to TRBJ2-3, with 9 bases in between that match TRBD2. Source material: PBMCs. Here the CDR3 is given as CASSWTAGGTTDTQYF. The DNA sequence is TGTGCCAGCAGTTGGACAGCGGGGGGTACGACAGATACGCAGTATTTT.